The 15 T cell receptor beta chains below all came from one sample that was sequenced in a study of regulatory T cells in long-lasting Graves disease. Arm-PCR of CDR3 regions and iRepertoire HTBI primers were the basis on which TCR beta libraries were built. TCRdb fed the multiplex PCR reads into MiXCR, producing one record per CDR3 protein. This sample has roughly 430,000 distinct CDR3 sequences, with under 25% found just once. Stated time point: persistent/refractory GD, antithyroid drugs over 5 years with positive TRAb. PBMC RNA was the source of the TCR library. The material sequenced was peripheral blood mononuclear cells (PBMCs), taken when the disease was refractory, from a patient treated with antithyroid drugs. These receptors were obtained from a female donor with Graves disease.

The chain carries TRBV20-1 and TRBJ2-7, with TRBD2 identical over 13 bases. The ends lost 2 bases at V and 6 bases at J; junction bases unmatched: 4. Germline V gene sequence: CDR1 DFQATT, CDR2 SNEGSKA (reference sequence). The CDR3 totals 14 residues. The DNA of the CDR3 is TGCAGTGCTAGACAGACTAGCGGGAGGATCGAGCAGTACTTC. This gives the protein CSARQTSGRIEQYF.

This clonotype was detected ten times or more. V usage is TRBV12-3 or TRBV12-4 and J usage is TRBJ2-2, with TRBD1 matching 7 bases. J lost 4 bases, V lost 6 bases, and 5 bases had no gene match. This CDR3 region has 14 residues. The CDR3: CASSQGQSTGELFF. In nucleotides, the CDR3 is TGTGCCAGCAGCCAGGGACAGAGCACCGGGGAGCTGTTTTTT.

About this clonotype itself: A much larger clone is a single base away; this may be a read error. The J gene is TRBJ2-5, the V gene TRBV18; D not resolved. This CDR3 spans 13 amino acids. Per germline, CDR1 KGHSH and CDR2 LQKENI. This CDR3 reads CASSSLGQETRYF. DNA of the CDR3: TGTGCCAGCTCAAGCCTAGGGCAAGAGACCCGGTACTTC.

This clonotype was detected a few times. The rearrangement uses TRBV20-1 and TRBJ2-7; 8 bases are a match to TRBD1. The V segment lost 3 bases and the J segment 3 bases; nucleotides outside the gene matches: 7. The CDR3 contains 14 residues. Germline lookup yields CDR1 DFQATT and CDR2 SNEGSKA (reference sequence). CDR3 coding DNA: TGCAGTGCTAGGATCAGGGGGCTTGACTACGAGCAGTACTTC. This codes for CSARIRGLDYEQYF.

This clonotype was seen only a few times. The J gene is TRBJ1-5, the V gene TRBV15; D unclear. Trimming left V 0 bases short and J 4 bases short, with 7 bases between. Germline values: CDR1 LNHNV, CDR2 YYDKDF (reference sequence). The CDR3 spans 14 residues. The DNA for the CDR3 is TGTGCCACCAGCAGAGATCTAGAGAATCAGCCCCAGCATTTT. Its protein is CATSRDLENQPQHF.

The chain has TRBV20-1 and TRBJ1-5, with 8 bases lining up with TRBD1. The CDR3 covers 15 residues. V lost 6 bases, J lost 4 bases, and 11 bases stayed unmatched. Germline values: CDR1 DFQATT, CDR2 SNEGSKA (reference sequence). CDR3 sequence (DNA): TGCAGTGCAGTGGTCAGGGGGCCTTGGAATCAGCCCCAGCATTTT. Protein sequence: CSAVVRGPWNQPQHF.

This clonotype was seen at least ten times. The CDR3 DNA reads as TGTGCCAGCAGCTTAGGAGGGACAGGGCGTGAAAAACTGTTTTTT. Its translation is CASSLGGTGREKLFF. This chain uses TRBV28 with TRBJ1-4; 9 positions agree with TRBD1. V was clipped by 6 bases and J by 7 bases; unmatched bases: 9. The CDR3 totals 15 residues. Germline CDR1 MDHEN, CDR2 SYDVKM.

Of note for this clonotype: This may come from a read error, since a much larger clone is one base off. Written as DNA, the CDR3 is TGCGCCAGCAGCTTGGAACCTAACGGGAGCTCCTACGAGCAGTACTTC. Encoded protein: CASSLEPNGSSYEQYF. The rearrangement joins TRBV5-1 to TRBJ2-7, with a possible D match to TRBD2 (6 bases). Germline CDR1 SGHRS, CDR2 YFSETQ. Trimming took 0 bases from V and 0 from J, leaving 13 bases between them. The CDR3 runs 16 residues.

This clonotype was seen repeatedly, ten times or more. The chain has TRBV11-2 and TRBJ1-1; no reliable D call. In germline, CDR1 is SGHAT, CDR2 FQNNGV. The CDR3 has 13 amino acids. The V end lost 2 bases, the J end lost 6 bases, and 10 bases lay between the germline ends. The CDR3 loop is CASSLISRPEAFF. The CDR3 DNA sequence: TGTGCCAGCAGCTTAATTTCCAGGCCTGAAGCTTTCTTT.

The gene calls are TRBV7-2 and TRBJ2-5, with D possibly called TRBD1 or TRBD2 (5 bases each). V gave up 1 base and J gave up 7 bases, with 10 bases separating them. CDR3 size: 13 residues. Germline V gives CDR1 SGHTA, CDR2 FQGNSA. The CDR3 region is CASSLGGEGTQYF. DNA for the CDR3: TGTGCCAGCAGCTTAGGGGGCGAGGGGACCCAGTACTTC.

This sequence joins TRBV6-2 or TRBV6-3 and TRBJ2-7; 7 nucleotides align to TRBD2. The CDR3 sequence is 15 residues long. Germline V gene sequence: CDR1 MNHEY, CDR2 SVGEGT. The trim removed 4 bases at V and 3 bases at J, leaving 9 bases unmatched. The CDR3 spells CASSSRGSRDYEQYF. In DNA, the CDR3 is TGTGCCAGCAGTTCCCGCGGGAGCCGTGACTACGAGCAGTACTTC.

The chain links TRBV20-1 to TRBJ2-2; TRBD2 might be the D (5 bases). Germline values: CDR1 DFQATT, CDR2 SNEGSKA (reference sequence). CDR3 size: 15 residues. Trimming left V 0 bases short and J 0 bases short, with 8 bases between. CDR3 sequence reads: CSARDFSANTGELFF. CDR3 coding DNA: TGCAGTGCTAGAGATTTTAGCGCGAACACCGGGGAGCTGTTTTTT.

This clonotype was detected many times. The chain has TRBV12-3 or TRBV12-4 and TRBJ2-2, with no clear D. This CDR3 region has 13 residues. Trimming removed 11 bases from V and 5 bases from J, with 15 bases in between. The CDR3 loop is CAARVGLTGELFF. The CDR3 bases are TGTGCCGCAAGAGTGGGTTTAACCGGGGAGCTGTTTTTT.

The chain links TRBV20-1 to TRBJ2-7; D may be TRBD1 (7 bases). Trimming took off 5 bases at V and 4 bases at J, with 15 bases between the two ends. Germline V gives CDR1 DFQATT, CDR2 SNEGSKA (reference sequence). The CDR3 length is 13 residues. The CDR3 region is CSAGGQGVYEQYF. The CDR3 DNA is TGCAGTGCTGGGGGGCAGGGGGTATACGAGCAGTACTTC.

The chain couples TRBV7-3 to TRBJ2-2; TRBD2 matches 12 bases. The J segment lost 0 bases and the V segment lost 5 bases, leaving 10 bases of the junction unmatched. The CDR3 has 19 amino acids. Germline lookup yields CDR1 SGHTA and CDR2 FQGTGA. The CDR3 DNA is TGTGCCAGCAGCCCCACCAGCGCTAGCGGGAGGGCGAACACCGGGGAGCTGTTTTTT. Its protein is CASSPTSASGRANTGELFF.